The T cell receptor (beta chain) described here comes from a study of human T cells and chemical hapten exposure. This clonotype was seen only a few times. Trimming left V 8 bases short and J 0 bases short, with 8 bases between. Germline V gives CDR1 SNHLY, CDR2 FYNNEI. The CDR3 is 13 amino acids. TCRdb ran MiXCR on the RACE reads and lists one entry per CDR3 protein. The sample carries 180,000 or so distinct CDR3 sequences, about a fifth recorded once. This sample's time point: patch test 1, 2 weeks after DPC sensitization. Described treatment: therapeutic diphenylcyclopropenone sensitization with weekly scalp DPC.

The V call is TRBV2, the J call TRBJ1-3; no clear D. The source was whole blood, collected in connection with sensitization to the hapten diphenylcyclopropenone (DPC). The TCR comes from a woman aged 45 to 65 with alopecia areata. Some clones in this sample may be carry-over from other donors' samples. This CDR3 is CASCWSSGNTIYF. The CDR3, as DNA: TGTGCCAGCTGCTGGAGCTCTGGAAACACCATATATTTT.